The clone carrying this TCR beta chain was counted at least ten times. CDR1 and CDR2 from the germline V gene are LGHNA and YNFKEQ. V was trimmed by 0 bases and J by 6 bases, leaving 14 bases between them. The CDR3 contains 15 residues. These data come from a study of response to subunit inactivated influenza vaccine. TCRdb reprocessed the RT-PCR reads with MiXCR, giving one entry per CDR3 protein. The table records approximately 500,000 distinct CDR3 sequences, 14% of them present only once. This TCR was recovered from a man in his forties or fifties who received an inactivated influenza vaccine. The chain uses TRBV4-2 and TRBJ1-2, with no clear D. This material consisted of PBMCs from blood, taken 12 days after vaccination. The CDR3 coding sequence is TGTGCCAGCAGCCAAGATGATCAGGAACGAAATGGCTACACCTTC. Protein product: CASSQDDQERNGYTF.